A selection of T cell receptor beta chains follows, all from one sample in a study of regulatory T cells in long-lasting Graves disease. TCRdb recomputed calls from the multiplex PCR reads with MiXCR, one row per CDR3 protein. The sample yields some 500,000 distinct CDR3 sequences, roughly a sixth seen once. The same data also contributed to another study, on T cells in Graves' hyperthyroidism and ophthalmopathy.

The sample consisted of peripheral blood mononuclear cells (PBMCs), taken at new diagnosis, from a patient treated with antithyroid drugs. These receptors were obtained from a woman aged 35-65 years with Graves disease. Both conserved end residues are part of each CDR3. A D gene is named only where the DNA matches it firmly. Only some rows state a clone size, as once, few, many or a class for expanded clones.

cdr3_aa,cdr3_nt,clone_size,j_call,v_call,d_call
CASSSSSPNTEAFF,TGTGCCAGCAGTTCATCTAGTCCGAACACTGAAGCTTTCTTT,many,TRBJ1-1,TRBV28,-
CASTPRPGVGNEKLFF,TGTGCCAGCACCCCCAGGCCGGGCGTGGGGAATGAAAAACTGTTTTTT,-,TRBJ1-4,TRBV11-2,-
CASSSGGQVNQPQHF,TGTGCCAGCAGTTCAGGGGGCCAGGTAAATCAGCCCCAGCATTTT,many,TRBJ1-5,TRBV12-3/TRBV12-4,TRBD1
CASSPTSGRITDTQYF,TGTGCCAGCAGTCCGACTAGCGGCCGAATCACAGATACGCAGTATTTT,many,TRBJ2-3,TRBV27,TRBD2
CASSKGGPGGYTF,TGTGCCAGCAGTAAAGGGGGCCCCGGCGGCTACACCTTC,few,TRBJ1-2,TRBV28,TRBD1
CASSQGTARTFF,TGCGCCAGCAGCCAAGGGACAGCGCGAACTTTCTTT,-,TRBJ1-1,TRBV3-1,TRBD1
CASSPPNPDAIAAFF,TGTGCCAGCTCACCACCGAACCCGGACGCGATAGCAGCTTTCTTT,few,TRBJ1-1,TRBV18,-
CASSTGTGYTDTQYF,TGTGCCAGCAGCACCGGGACTGGGTACACAGATACGCAGTATTTT,-,TRBJ2-3,TRBV7-9,-
CAWRWNSRSTDTQYF,TGTGCCTGGAGATGGAACAGTCGAAGCACAGATACGCAGTATTTT,-,TRBJ2-3,TRBV30,-
CASSERTYGYTF,TGTGCCAGCAGTGAACGGACCTATGGCTACACCTTC,many,TRBJ1-2,TRBV6-1,-
CASSGSRITEAFF,TGTGCCAGCAGTGGTAGCAGGATCACTGAAGCTTTCTTT,-,TRBJ1-1,TRBV6-2/TRBV6-3,-
CAWSVGSRPQHF,TGTGCCTGGAGTGTAGGGAGTCGGCCCCAGCATTTT,many,TRBJ1-5,TRBV30,-
CASSWGENYGYTF,TGTGCCAGCAGTTGGGGGGAAAACTATGGCTACACCTTC,many,TRBJ1-2,TRBV28,-
CASSLVAGEDTQYF,TGTGCCAGCAGCTTAGTTGCGGGGGAGGATACGCAGTATTTT,few,TRBJ2-3,TRBV5-4,TRBD2
CASRRTADEQFF,TGTGCCAGCAGGAGGACAGCCGATGAGCAGTTCTTC,many,TRBJ2-1,TRBV2,-
CSARPSTTSGNTIYF,TGCAGTGCAAGACCTTCGACGACCTCTGGAAACACCATATATTTT,-,TRBJ1-3,TRBV20-1,-
CTISPPLVDTQYF,TGTACCATCAGCCCACCCCTGGTAGATACGCAGTATTTT,-,TRBJ2-3,TRBV10-3,-
CASSSGGSGGTPQYF,TGTGCCAGCAGCTCCGGTGGTAGCGGGGGGACACCGCAGTATTTT,many,TRBJ2-3,TRBV5-4,TRBD2
CASSQGHLAGYGYTF,TGTGCCAGCAGCCAAGGTCACCTCGCGGGGTATGGCTACACCTTC,many,TRBJ1-2,TRBV14,-
CASSVATGGGQETQYF,TGTGCCAGCAGCGTAGCTACAGGCGGAGGGCAAGAGACCCAGTACTTC,-,TRBJ2-5,TRBV9,-
CASRPNRGRFGQPQHF,TGTGCCAGCAGGCCCAACAGGGGGCGCTTTGGTCAGCCCCAGCATTTT,many,TRBJ1-5,TRBV28,TRBD1
CASKTGAPSDQPQHF,TGTGCCAGTAAAACAGGGGCACCCTCTGATCAGCCCCAGCATTTT,-,TRBJ1-5,TRBV19,TRBD1
CASSDLGSPGGYTF,TGTGCCAGCAGTGACTTGGGCAGTCCTGGCGGCTACACCTTC,many,TRBJ1-2,TRBV2,-
CASSPDRGGEQYF,TGTGCCAGCAGTCCTGACAGGGGGGGCGAGCAGTACTTC,-,TRBJ2-7,TRBV7-2,TRBD1
CASSVDGQSDQPQHF,TGTGCCAGCAGCGTAGACGGACAGTCAGATCAGCCCCAGCATTTT,many,TRBJ1-5,TRBV9,-
CASSFRTGGTNTEAFF,TGTGCCAGCAGTTTCCGGACAGGGGGCACGAACACTGAAGCTTTCTTT,many,TRBJ1-1,TRBV5-1,TRBD1
CAWRPDLTYEQYF,TGTGCCTGGAGGCCGGACCTAACCTACGAGCAGTACTTC,-,TRBJ2-7,TRBV30,-
CASSPRSALAGGTYEQYF,TGTGCCAGCAGCCCTCGGTCAGCGCTAGCGGGGGGAACCTACGAGCAGTACTTC,-,TRBJ2-7,TRBV7-2,TRBD2
CASGQAGVGTEAFF,TGCGCCAGCGGCCAGGCAGGGGTCGGAACTGAAGCTTTCTTT,-,TRBJ1-1,TRBV4-1,-
CASSLEWGQGYEQYF,TGTGCCAGCAGCTTAGAGTGGGGACAGGGCTACGAGCAGTACTTC,many,TRBJ2-7,TRBV7-3,TRBD1
CASSRDLTHEQYF,TGTGCCAGCAGCCGGGACCTCACCCACGAGCAGTACTTC,many,TRBJ2-7,TRBV12-3/TRBV12-4,-
CASSEAQGGTDTQYF,TGTGCCAGCAGTGAAGCGCAGGGGGGAACAGATACGCAGTATTTT,many,TRBJ2-3,TRBV2,-
CASSTEWGYGYTF,TGTGCCAGCAGCACCGAATGGGGCTATGGCTACACCTTC,many,TRBJ1-2,TRBV11-2,-
CASSLEKSYNEQFF,TGCGCCAGCAGCTTGGAGAAAAGTTACAATGAGCAGTTCTTC,few,TRBJ2-1,TRBV5-1,-
CASSLVASDYGYTF,TGTGCCAGCAGCTTAGTCGCCAGCGACTATGGCTACACCTTC,many,TRBJ1-2,TRBV7-8,-
CASSTSFGGGYGYTF,TGTGCCAGTAGTACCTCTTTTGGGGGGGGCTATGGCTACACCTTC,-,TRBJ1-2,TRBV19,-
CASSLEGVGHYEQFF,TGTGCCAGCAGCTTAGAGGGGGTCGGTCATTATGAGCAGTTCTTC,many,TRBJ2-1,TRBV11-2,-
CASSPGTIRAGELFF,TGTGCCAGCAGCCCTGGGACTATCCGGGCCGGGGAGCTGTTTTTT,-,TRBJ2-2,TRBV14,TRBD2
CASSSSVSGNTEAFF,TGTGCCAGCAGTTCCTCCGTCTCAGGGAACACTGAAGCTTTCTTT,few,TRBJ1-1,TRBV12-3/TRBV12-4,-
CSVAGTSGSEQFF,TGCAGCGTCGCCGGGACTAGCGGGAGTGAGCAGTTCTTC,-,TRBJ2-1,TRBV29-1,TRBD2